This TCR beta chain was sequenced in a study of T-cell reconstitution after alpha-beta-depleted transplantation in children. It was with unique molecular identifiers that the TCRbeta library was prepared. From the PCR reads, TCRdb called clonotypes with MiXCR, one entry per CDR3 protein. The sample has over 550,000 distinct CDR3 sequences, more than 9% seen once. This clonotype was detected a few times. The V end lost 5 bases, the J end lost 3 bases, and 19 bases lay between the germline ends. The CDR3 extends over 16 amino acids. The source material was PBMCs from the stem cell graft donor, sampled from the stem cell graft. The source is a human donor who donated a stem cell graft to a child with acute myeloid leukemia. V usage is TRBV12-3 or TRBV12-4 and J usage is TRBJ2-5; D not resolved. The CDR3 protein is CASSAFSNGLEETQYF. CDR3 coding DNA: TGTGCCAGCAGTGCCTTCTCAAACGGGCTAGAAGAGACCCAGTACTTC.